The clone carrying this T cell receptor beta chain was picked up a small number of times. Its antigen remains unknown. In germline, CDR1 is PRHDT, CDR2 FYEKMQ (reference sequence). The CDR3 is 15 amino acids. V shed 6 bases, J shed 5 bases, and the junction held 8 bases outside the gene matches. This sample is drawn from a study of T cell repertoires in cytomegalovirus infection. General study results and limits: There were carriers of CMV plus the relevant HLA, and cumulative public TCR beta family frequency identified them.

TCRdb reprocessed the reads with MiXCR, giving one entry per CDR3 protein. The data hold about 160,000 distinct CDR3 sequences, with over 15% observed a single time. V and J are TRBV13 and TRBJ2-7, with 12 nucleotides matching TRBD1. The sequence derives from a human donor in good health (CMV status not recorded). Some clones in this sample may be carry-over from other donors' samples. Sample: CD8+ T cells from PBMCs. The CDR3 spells CASSSGDRGQDEQYF. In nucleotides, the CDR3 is TGTGCCAGCAGTTCCGGGGACAGGGGGCAGGACGAGCAGTACTTC.